The T cell receptor beta chain under discussion was sequenced for a study of CD8 T cells in ankylosing spondylitis. The authors made TCR beta libraries by quantitative 5'-RACE with molecular barcodes. TCRdb reprocessed the 5' RACE reads via MiXCR and lists one record per CDR3 protein. The top ten clones hold about 8.2% of a sample with a few hundred thousand distinct CDR3 sequences, roughly 20% of them seen once. As regards this clonotype: Its antigen is unidentified.

Study-wide results and caveats: Characteristic, it appeared, of ankylosing spondylitis blood was a TCR beta motif of fewer than 10 highly homologous variants. Clones linked to disease were reported to show significant enrichment in matched ankylosing spondylitis synovial fluid.

V was clipped by 1 base and J by 5 bases, with 17 bases between them. CDR3 length: 16 residues. From germline, CDR1 is SNHLY and CDR2 FYNNEI. The gene calls are TRBV2 and TRBJ1-1; D is uncertain. This clonotype originated in a male donor with ankylosing spondylitis or in good health (not recorded which). Sequenced: blood, either unsorted or a sorted T cell fraction (not recorded which). CDR3 DNA: TGTGCCAGCAGTGAAGGGCCCTTTACAGAGAGAACTGAAGCTTTCTTT. This gives the protein CASSEGPFTERTEAFF.